This T cell receptor (beta chain) was recovered during a study of shared clonotypes between healthy human individuals. CDR1 is SSHAT, CDR2 FNYEAQ, per germline (reference sequence). This CDR3 is 16 amino acids long. Profiled with immunoSEQ multiplex PCR; TCRdb holds only in-frame clones, not every one. The sample lists millions of clones, about 95% occurring once. CD45RO negativity and positive selection for CCR7 defined naive CD8 cells, a population that excluded terminally differentiated effector memory CD45RA+ cells. Note on this clone: Germline and junction disagree at one end, which may indicate a read error.

Sequenced sample: naive CD8+ T cells sorted from blood. This clonotype was obtained from a man younger than 30 in good health. The V gene is TRBV7-7, the J gene TRBJ2-2, with D possibly TRBD1 on 6 matching bases. This CDR3 is CASSLVLKGETGELFF. The CDR3 bases are TGTGCTAGCAGCTTAGTCCTCAAGGGGGAAACCGGGGAGCTGTTTTTT.